The following is a TCR beta chain sequence with its context. Antigen specificity is unknown. Germline V CDR1 and CDR2: MNHEY, SMNVEV (reference sequence). Trimming pared 3 bases from V and 7 bases from J, leaving 7 bases between. The CDR3 sequence is 11 residues long. The data were taken from a study of CD8+ T cells in alopecia areata. For the study at large: Tofacitinib administration persisted for 6 to 18 months, succeeded by 6 months off drug. Affected scalp percentage gauged treated patients' severity. Overall study results and limits: Compared with mice, patients displayed less clear TCR sharing, possibly for HLA-related reasons. Compared with normal scalp, lesional scalp had higher clonality and more expanded CD8+ clones.

Treatment specified: oral pan-JAK inhibitor, 5-10 mg twice daily. Samples from alopecia areata patients were lesional scalp punch biopsies and peripheral blood. RNA was extracted and reverse transcribed into cDNA as the sequencing template. Some clones are missing from TCRdb's copy, which holds only in-frame ones; the method was immunoSEQ multiplex PCR. The repertoire consists of almost 4,500 clones, with roughly 60% occurring once and the leading ten covering about 9.9%. Sequenced here: skin, sampled at approximately week 37, from a patient treated with tofacitinib. V usage is TRBV27 and J usage is TRBJ2-7, with D unclear. The sequence derives from a human donor with alopecia areata. CDR3: CASSFVEEQYF. The CDR3, as DNA: TGTGCCAGCAGTTTCGTAGAAGAGCAGTACTTC.